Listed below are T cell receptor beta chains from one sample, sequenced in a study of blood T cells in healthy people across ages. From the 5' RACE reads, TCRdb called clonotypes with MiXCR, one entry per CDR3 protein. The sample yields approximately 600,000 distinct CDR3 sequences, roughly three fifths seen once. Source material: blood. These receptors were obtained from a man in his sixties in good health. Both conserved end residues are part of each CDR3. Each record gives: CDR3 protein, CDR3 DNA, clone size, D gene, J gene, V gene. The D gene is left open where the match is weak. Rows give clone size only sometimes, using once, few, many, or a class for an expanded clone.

CASSPRARTQYF,TGTGCCAGCAGTCCTCGGGCCAGGACGCAGTATTTT,-,-,TRBJ2-3,TRBV12-3/TRBV12-4
CSAGLSQGETQYF,TGCAGTGCTGGACTGTCCCAAGGGGAGACCCAGTACTTC,few,-,TRBJ2-5,TRBV20-1
CASSSGQYTGELFF,TGCGCCAGCAGCTCGGGACAGTACACCGGGGAGCTGTTTTTT,-,TRBD1,TRBJ2-2,TRBV5-1
CASSPGVRSTEAFF,TGTGCCAGCAGTCCAGGGGTTCGGAGCACTGAAGCTTTCTTT,-,-,TRBJ1-1,TRBV12-3/TRBV12-4
CASSQGRSYGYTF,TGTGCCAGCAGCCAAGGACGGAGCTATGGCTACACCTTC,-,-,TRBJ1-2,TRBV3-1
CASSESGTVIEKLFF,TGCGCCAGCAGTGAGTCGGGGACAGTCATTGAAAAACTGTTTTTT,-,TRBD1,TRBJ1-4,TRBV10-2
CASSWGPLNEQFF,TGCGCCAGCAGCTGGGGACCGCTCAATGAGCAGTTCTTC,-,-,TRBJ2-1,TRBV5-1
CASSSYSSGTDTQYF,TGTGCCAGCTCATCCTACTCATCGGGCACAGATACGCAGTATTTT,few,-,TRBJ2-3,TRBV18
CASSQQGPYGYTF,TGTGCCAGCAGCCAGCAGGGACCCTATGGCTACACCTTC,few,-,TRBJ1-2,TRBV3-1
CSAPGRAGSHEQYF,TGCAGTGCTCCCGGCAGGGCTGGGTCGCACGAGCAGTACTTC,-,-,TRBJ2-7,TRBV20-1
CASSLAAAPETEAFF,TGTGCCAGCAGCTTAGCGGCGGCACCGGAGACTGAAGCTTTCTTT,-,-,TRBJ1-1,TRBV11-2
CASSGGRENEQFF,TGTGCCAGCAGCGGAGGCAGGGAGAATGAGCAGTTCTTC,-,-,TRBJ2-1,TRBV21-1
CASSLAQGKETQYF,TGCGCCAGCAGCTTGGCTCAGGGAAAAGAGACCCAGTACTTC,-,-,TRBJ2-5,TRBV5-1
CSVEDQDRLDGYTF,TGCAGCGTTGAAGATCAAGACAGATTAGATGGCTACACCTTC,-,-,TRBJ1-2,TRBV29-1
CASSEEGFDEQFF,TGTGCCAGCAGTGAAGAGGGTTTTGACGAGCAGTTCTTC,-,-,TRBJ2-1,TRBV2
CASIKMGGAAVETQYF,TGTGCCAGCATCAAAATGGGCGGGGCCGCTGTGGAGACCCAGTACTTC,few,-,TRBJ2-5,TRBV6-2/TRBV6-3
CASSPAGHFEQYF,TGTGCCAGCAGCCCAGCGGGGCATTTCGAGCAGTATTTT,-,TRBD2,TRBJ2-3,TRBV9
CASSLDLDSPLHF,TGTGCCAGCAGTTTAGACCTGGATTCACCCCTCCACTTT,-,-,TRBJ1-6,TRBV12-3/TRBV12-4
CASSYDGTGGYEQYF,TGTGCCAGCAGTTACGACGGGACAGGGGGCTACGAGCAGTACTTC,-,TRBD1,TRBJ2-7,TRBV6-6
CASRGQGSYNEQFF,TGCGCCAGCAGGGGACAGGGGTCCTACAATGAGCAGTTCTTC,-,TRBD1,TRBJ2-1,TRBV2